Listed below are T cell receptor beta chains from one sample, sequenced in a study of blood T cell repertoires in COVID-19. The data were produced by immunoSEQ multiplex PCR, yet TCRdb's version contains in-frame clones alone and is incomplete. Of some 250,000 clones listed, 86% are singletons. Input material: peripheral blood. These receptors all stem from a man in his sixties with acute or convalescent COVID-19. CDR3s include the opening cysteine and the closing phenylalanine or tryptophan. The order of the fields is D gene, V gene, J gene, clone size, CDR3 DNA, CDR3 protein. A D gene is named only where the DNA matches it firmly. Some rows have no size entry. The others give once, few or many, or a class for an expanded clone.

>.|TRBV27|TRBJ2-1|once
TGTGCCAGCCAACGTGGGAGTCTCTACAATGAGCAGTTCTTC
CASQRGSLYNEQFF
>.|TRBV11-2|TRBJ2-7|.
TGTGCCAGCAGCCGGGACACCACTGTGGGGGAGCAGTACTTC
CASSRDTTVGEQYF
>.|TRBV7-2|TRBJ1-3|.
TGTGCCAGCAGCTTAGCGCACAACTCTGGAAACACCATATATTTT
CASSLAHNSGNTIYF
>.|TRBV10-3|TRBJ1-1|.
TGTGCCATCGGTGCGTACATGAACACTGAAGCTTTCTTT
CAIGAYMNTEAFF
>.|TRBV28|TRBJ1-6|.
TGTGCCAGCAGTTTACAGGGAAGGTCACCCCTCCACTTT
CASSLQGRSPLHF
>TRBD1|TRBV6-4|TRBJ1-1|.
TGTGCCAGCAGTGAGGACAGGGACACTGAAGCTTTCTTT
CASSEDRDTEAFF
>.|TRBV29-1|TRBJ1-2|once
TGCAGCGTTGGGGCCGGAGGAGGATCCTATGGCTACACCTTC
CSVGAGGGSYGYTF
>.|TRBV7-8|TRBJ2-7|.
TGTGCCAGCAGCTTAGGTTCGACTCACGGCGAGCAGTACTTC
CASSLGSTHGEQYF
>.|TRBV30|TRBJ2-1|.
TGTGCCTGGAGTGTACTGAGCAGGGATATAGGGAATGAGCAGTTCTTC
CAWSVLSRDIGNEQFF
>.|TRBV5-1|TRBJ1-6|.
TGCGCCAGCAGCTCTGTGACAGAATCACCCCTCCACTTT
CASSSVTESPLHF
>.|TRBV13|TRBJ1-1|.
TGTGCCAGCAGCCCTCCCCAGGGACGGGAGAGTAGGAACACTGAAGCTTTCTTT
CASSPPQGRESRNTEAFF
>.|TRBV4-3|TRBJ1-4|.
TGCGCCAGCAGCCAAGGCACTACTGGTGAAAAACTGTTTTTT
CASSQGTTGEKLFF
>TRBD2|TRBV4-2|TRBJ2-1|.
TGTGCCAGCAGCCAAGATAGGGGAGCGGGAGGATTCTTC
CASSQDRGAGGFF
>.|TRBV6-1|TRBJ2-7|.
TGTGCCAGCAGTGAAGCGCCGGGAGTCTCCTACGAGCAGTACTTC
CASSEAPGVSYEQYF
>TRBD2|TRBV3-1/TRBV3-2|TRBJ2-7|.
TGTGCCAGCAGCCATAGCGGGAGTGGGTACGAGCAGTACTTC
CASSHSGSGYEQYF
>.|TRBV30|TRBJ1-2|once
TGTGCCTGGAGTCTAGCCGGGCCCTATGGCTACACCTTC
CAWSLAGPYGYTF
>.|TRBV18|TRBJ2-1|.
TGTGCCAGCTCACCAGCAGGGTACAGGGAAAATGAGCAGTTCTTC
CASSPAGYRENEQFF
>TRBD2|TRBV24-1|TRBJ2-5|.
TGTGCCACCAGTGGGGCTAGCGGAATCCAAGAGACCCAGTACTTC
CATSGASGIQETQYF
>TRBD1|TRBV6-2/TRBV6-3|TRBJ2-2|.
TGTGCCAGCAGTTACCCGGGACAGGGGGACACCGGGGAGCTGTTTTTT
CASSYPGQGDTGELFF
>.|TRBV6-5|TRBJ2-5|.
TGTGCCAGCAGTTACGGAGGCAAGACCCAGTACTTC
CASSYGGKTQYF
>.|TRBV7-2|TRBJ1-4|.
TGTGCCAGCAGCTTAGTCAGGTCCGGAGAAAAACTGTTTTTT
CASSLVRSGEKLFF
>.|TRBV11-2|TRBJ2-7|.
TGTGCCAGCAGCTTGCGACCCCCGGGACAAAGATTCGAGCAGTACTTC
CASSLRPPGQRFEQYF
>TRBD1|TRBV7-6|TRBJ1-3|.
TGTGCCAGCAGCTTAACAGGGGGTGAAGGAAACACCATATATTTT
CASSLTGGEGNTIYF
>TRBD2|TRBV29-1|TRBJ2-5|.
TGCAGCGTTGAAGGTGAACTAGCGGGAGAAATCCAAGAGACCCAGTACTTC
CSVEGELAGEIQETQYF
>TRBD2|TRBV7-2|TRBJ2-1|.
TGTGCCAGCAGCTTAGGTTTTAGCGGGCCTCTCAATGAGCAGTTCTTC
CASSLGFSGPLNEQFF